This T cell receptor beta chain was recorded in a study of T-cell memory formation after mild COVID-19. This clonotype has ten or more counts. What it binds is unknown. Points from the study as a whole: There were some responding clones in pre-infection memory, which suggested that cross-reactive memory had joined.

This CDR3 is built from 13 residues. The ends lost 5 bases at V and 7 bases at J; junction bases unmatched: 5. TCRdb re-analysed the 5' RACE reads in MiXCR, keeping a single row per CDR3 protein. The sample holds 430,000 or so distinct CDR3 sequences, around 25% seen once. Specimen: PBMCs or a T cell subset sorted from them (not recorded which). The chain employs TRBV12-3 or TRBV12-4 and TRBJ2-1; 7 bases fit TRBD1. This sequence originates from an adult woman who had mild COVID-19 (a few samples of this study predate the infection). Cell type and time point are not known. As DNA, the CDR3 is TGTGCCAGCAGTCACAGGGGAGAGAATGAGCAGTTCTTC. Translated: CASSHRGENEQFF.